The next 17 T cell receptor beta chains were all read from a single sample in a study of cytomegalovirus exposure and HLA in healthy donors. Use of 60 Vbeta and 13 Jbeta primers characterized the PCR. TCRdb's table, derived via immunoSEQ multiplex PCR, lists solely in-frame clones and lacks some. In the table there are over 100,000 clones, over 60% of which are singletons. The specimen was PBMCs. Receptors were obtained from a woman aged 25 to 45 in good health and CMV-seronegative.

The rearrangement links TRBV4-1 to TRBJ2-1, with 8 bases lining up with TRBD2. The junction had 17 bases not matched to a gene; V was cut back by 5 bases and J by 2 bases. There are 19 residues in the CDR3. Germline CDR1 MGHRA, CDR2 YSYEKL. The CDR3 protein is CASSARTSSASATYNEQFF. CDR3 DNA sequence: TGCGCCAGCAGCGCGAGGACTAGCTCAGCGTCGGCCACCTACAATGAGCAGTTCTTC.

The rearrangement uses TRBV29-1 and TRBJ2-1; 14 nucleotides agree with TRBD2. Germline values: CDR1 SQVTM, CDR2 ANQGSEA. The CDR3 has 17 residues. V shed 8 bases and J 0 bases; nucleotides not matched to a gene: 9. The CDR3, as DNA: TGCAGCTTATCGGGACTAGCGGGAGATGGCTCCTACAATGAGCAGTTCTTC. It specifies CSLSGLAGDGSYNEQFF.

The count of this clone is one. The chain employs TRBV13 and TRBJ2-1; TRBD2 matches at 13 bases. Germline CDR1 is PRHDT and CDR2 is FYEKMQ (reference sequence). CDR3 length: 15 residues. Losses at the gene ends were 5 bases for V and 10 bases for J; bases not matched to a gene: 8. The CDR3 region has the DNA TGTGCCAGCAGCCTGGGACTAGCGGGGCATTTGGAGCAGTTCTTC. It translates to CASSLGLAGHLEQFF.

The chain links TRBV19 to TRBJ1-5, with 7 bases fitting TRBD1. The CDR3 is 15 residues long. Germline V gives CDR1 LNHDA, CDR2 SQIVND (reference sequence). The V gene end was trimmed by 4 bases and the J gene end by 0 bases; junction bases not matched to a gene: 3. As DNA, the CDR3 is TGTGCCAGTAGTACGACAGGGAATAGCAATCAGCCCCAGCATTTT. Protein: CASSTTGNSNQPQHF.

V usage is TRBV2 and J usage is TRBJ1-2; possible D gene TRBD1, 6 bases. In germline, CDR1 is SNHLY, CDR2 FYNNEI. Trimming pared 2 bases from V and 5 bases from J, leaving 12 bases between. This CDR3 is built from 14 residues. The CDR3 is CASSETAGEYGYTF. In DNA form, the CDR3 reads TGTGCCAGCAGTGAAACGGCAGGGGAGTATGGCTACACCTTC. The full variable domain, its missing parts supplied by reference TRBV2 and TRBJ1-2, is EPEVTQTPSHQVTQMGQEVILRCVPISNHLYFYWYRQILGQKVEFLVSFYNNEISEKSEIFDDQFSVERPDGSNFTLKIRSTKLEDSAMYFCASSETAGEYGYTFGSGTRLTVV.

About this clone: A junction end diverges from the germline sequence, so it may reflect a read error. The rearrangement uses TRBV6-5 and TRBJ1-2; D not resolved. Germline V CDR1 and CDR2: MNHEY, SVGAGI. The CDR3 has 16 residues. CDR3 in DNA: TGTGCCAGCAGTAACTCCCGGCAGGCAGCTAACTATGGCTACACCTTC. Its translation is CASSNSRQAANYGYTF.

This chain joins TRBV28 and TRBJ2-1; D might be TRBD2 (5 bases). The CDR3 length is 12 residues. Deletions cut 6 bases from V and 15 bases from J, with 18 bases between. Germline CDR1 reads MDHEN; CDR2 reads SYDVKM. The CDR3 sequence is CASSRPEGGRFF. CDR3 DNA sequence: TGTGCCAGCAGCCGACCCGAGGGCGGGCGGTTCTTC.

The V and J genes are TRBV10-1 and TRBJ2-1; 10 bases line up with TRBD2. V lost 11 bases and J lost 1; bases outside the gene matches: 17. This CDR3 has 18 residues. CDR1 WNHNN and CDR2 SYGVQD come from the germline V gene (reference sequence). The CDR3 spells CAPGVTSGISQSYNEQFF. As DNA, the CDR3 is TGCGCCCCGGGGGTTACTAGCGGGATCTCTCAGTCCTACAATGAGCAGTTCTTC.

This clone has only a few counts. The V call is TRBV7-6, the J call TRBJ2-1; 8 bases map to TRBD2. The CDR3 sequence is 15 residues long. The ends lost 4 bases at V and 6 bases at J; junction bases unmatched: 8. Germline V gene sequence: CDR1 SGHVS, CDR2 FNYEAQ. The CDR3 spells CASSYGTSIVNEQFF. The CDR3 bases are TGTGCCAGCAGCTATGGGACTAGTATCGTCAATGAGCAGTTCTTC.

The V gene is TRBV11-2, the J gene TRBJ2-7; 10 nucleotides line up with TRBD2. V gave up 2 bases and J gave up 3 bases; unmatched junction bases: 4. The length of the CDR3 is 15 residues. The germline gives CDR1 SGHAT, CDR2 FQNNGV. CDR3 sequence (DNA): TGTGCCAGCAGCTTAACCGGGACTAGCGTCTACGAGCAGTACTTC. Its protein product is CASSLTGTSVYEQYF.

The chain employs TRBV6-6 and TRBJ1-5, with 8 nucleotides matching TRBD1. The junction had 6 bases not matched to a gene; V was cut back by 6 bases and J by 2 bases. The CDR3 is 15 residues long. The germline V gene has CDR1 MNHNY and CDR2 SVGAGI (reference sequence). CDR3 protein: CASSPRGQGNQPQHF. CDR3 coding DNA: TGTGCCAGCAGCCCCAGGGGGCAGGGCAATCAGCCCCAGCATTTT.

V is TRBV5-6 and J is TRBJ2-7, with 9 bases lining up with TRBD1. Per germline, CDR1 SGHDT and CDR2 YYEEEE. The CDR3 spans 18 residues. The junction had 14 bases not matched to a gene; V was cut back by 4 bases and J by 0 bases. The DNA for the CDR3 is TGTGCCAGCAGCCCGGACAGGGGCCTACGAATGAGCTCCTACGAGCAGTACTTC. Translated, it gives CASSPDRGLRMSSYEQYF.

The chain uses TRBV30 and TRBJ1-5; D gene ambiguous. This CDR3 is built from 13 residues. Germline V gene data show CDR1 as GTSNPN and CDR2 as SVGIG (reference sequence). V dropped 2 bases and J dropped 5 bases, with 10 bases sitting between them. This CDR3 reads CAWSRQAYQPQHF. DNA of the CDR3: TGTGCCTGGAGTCGGCAGGCCTATCAGCCCCAGCATTTT.

V and J are TRBV28 and TRBJ1-4; D not resolved. This CDR3 contains 11 residues. V dropped 4 bases and J dropped 7 bases, with 4 bases sitting between them. Germline V gene data show CDR1 as MDHEN and CDR2 as SYDVKM. The CDR3 DNA reads as TGTGCCAGCAGTTCCAGTGAAAAACTGTTTTTT. Protein product: CASSSSEKLFF.

The genes are TRBV6-1 and TRBJ2-7; TRBD1 agrees at 9 bases. CDR3 size: 13 residues. Germline V gene data show CDR1 as MNHNS and CDR2 as SASEGT. V was clipped by 8 bases and J by 5 bases; unmatched bases: 7. The CDR3 loop reads CASGFGQGHEQYF. CDR3 DNA: TGTGCCAGCGGCTTTGGACAGGGGCACGAGCAGTACTTC.

V usage is TRBV29-1 and J usage is TRBJ2-7; 7 bases are a match to TRBD2. V was clipped by 4 bases and J by 4 bases; unmatched bases: 7. The germline V gene encodes CDR1 SQVTM and CDR2 ANQGSEA. CDR3 length: 13 amino acids. The CDR3 sequence is CSVGGGGPYEQYF. CDR3 DNA: TGCAGCGTTGGGGGGGGAGGGCCTTACGAGCAGTACTTC.

V usage is TRBV6-5 and J usage is TRBJ2-1; 8 positions match TRBD1. Germline V gene sequence: CDR1 MNHEY, CDR2 SVGAGI. The V and J ends lost 4 bases and 9 bases, in that order; junction bases with no gene match: 11. The CDR3 is made up of 15 amino acids. The CDR3 here is CASSSPGQGDREQFF. DNA of the CDR3: TGTGCCAGCAGTTCCCCCGGACAGGGTGATCGTGAGCAGTTCTTC.